A selection of T cell receptor beta chains follows, all from one sample in a study of glioma-infiltrating T cells after dendritic cell vaccination. This table comes from immunoSEQ multiplex PCR, and its TCRdb copy is limited to in-frame clones, with some not included. The sample includes about 30,000 clones, 90% of them seen just once. The sample was blood, taken before dendritic cell vaccination. These receptors all come from a human donor with glioblastoma. The CDR3 runs from the conserved cysteine through the conserved F or W. D genes are given only for firm matches. Clone size is not always given. Where it is, it says once, few, many or a class for expanded clones.

clone_size,d_call,j_call,v_call,cdr3_nt,cdr3_aa
NA,NA,TRBJ1-4,TRBV19,TGTGCCAGTAGTCCCCGGAGGGAGGAAAAACTGTTTTTT,CASSPRREEKLFF
once,NA,TRBJ2-4,TRBV7-7,TGTGCTAGCAGCTTGGGTTCGGGAGATGGGGAGCGGGCCAAAAACATTCAGTACTTC,CASSLGSGDGERAKNIQYF
NA,TRBD1,TRBJ1-2,TRBV7-2,TGTGCCAGCAGCTTGGGACAGGGGGCTAACTATGGCTACACCTTC,CASSLGQGANYGYTF
NA,NA,TRBJ1-1,TRBV7-9,TGTGCCAGCAGCCACCGGGACACCTTATACACTGAAGCTTTCTTT,CASSHRDTLYTEAFF
NA,NA,TRBJ2-2,TRBV29-1,TGCAGCGCTCGATCTGGCGGGGGCACCTCCGGGGAGCTGTTTTTT,CSARSGGGTSGELFF
NA,NA,TRBJ2-3,TRBV5-8,TGTGCCAGCAGCTTTTTCGGGGATAGCACAGATACGCAGTATTTT,CASSFFGDSTDTQYF
NA,NA,TRBJ1-1,TRBV29-1,TGCAGCGCCCCGTCCTGGACAGCCCATGAAGCTTTCTTT,CSAPSWTAHEAFF
once,NA,TRBJ1-3,TRBV10-2,TGCGCCAGCAGTGAGCAGGGCCCTGGAAACACCATATATTTT,CASSEQGPGNTIYF
NA,TRBD2,TRBJ2-3,TRBV10-2,TGCGCCAGCAGTGAGTCGGGGACTAGCGGTCGCACAGATACGCAGTATTTT,CASSESGTSGRTDTQYF
NA,NA,TRBJ2-5,TRBV6-1,TGTGCCAGCAGTGGGGCAAACCCGAAGCAGTACTTC,CASSGANPKQYF
NA,NA,TRBJ2-2,TRBV7-2,TGTGCCAGCAGCCCCCGGGTAGGGAGGACCGGGGAGCTGTTTTTT,CASSPRVGRTGELFF